This is a list of T cell receptor beta chains from one sample in a study of blood T cell repertoires in COVID-19. Sequenced by immunoSEQ multiplex PCR; TCRdb stores in-frame clones only, minus some. This repertoire shows fewer than 400,000 clones, approximately 86% found once; its top ten account for about 9.8%. Source material: PBMCs or T cells enriched from blood (not recorded which). All receptors derive from a woman aged 18 to 35 who had recovered from COVID-19. CDR3s include the opening cysteine and the closing phenylalanine or tryptophan. Each record gives: J gene, D gene, V gene, clone size, CDR3 length, CDR3 DNA, CDR3 protein. D genes are given only for firm matches. The listing skips clone size in some rows; elsewhere it reads once, few, many or a size class.

J: TRBJ2-5; D: TRBD2; V: TRBV15; size: -; length: 19; DNA: TGTGCCACCAGCAGACGATGGGGGTTAACTAGCGGGTCCCAAGAGACCCAGTACTTC; CDR3: CATSRRWGLTSGSQETQYF
J: TRBJ2-1; D: -; V: TRBV7-3; size: -; length: 13; DNA: TGTGCCAGCAGCTCGAGTTCCGGGTGGGAGCAGTTCTTC; CDR3: CASSSSSGWEQFF
J: TRBJ1-2; D: TRBD1; V: TRBV2; size: once; length: 14; DNA: TGTGCCAGCAGTGCGTGGACAGGGCCGGAGGGCTACACCTTC; CDR3: CASSAWTGPEGYTF
J: TRBJ2-7; D: -; V: TRBV3-1/TRBV3-2; size: many; length: 15; DNA: TGTGCCAGCAGCCAAGATGGGGGGGCCCTCTACGAGCAGTACTTC; CDR3: CASSQDGGALYEQYF
J: TRBJ2-1; D: -; V: TRBV19; size: -; length: 15; DNA: TGTGCCAGTAGTATCCCTTCTAGCTCCTACAATGAGCAGTTCTTC; CDR3: CASSIPSSSYNEQFF
J: TRBJ1-4; D: -; V: TRBV6-5; size: -; length: 15; DNA: TGTGCCAGTCGAACAGGATTGGCAACTAATGAAAAACTGTTTTTT; CDR3: CASRTGLATNEKLFF
J: TRBJ2-4; D: -; V: TRBV6-5; size: -; length: 15; DNA: TGTGCCAGCAGGACAGCCCAGCTAGCCAAAAACATTCAGTACTTC; CDR3: CASRTAQLAKNIQYF
J: TRBJ1-1; D: -; V: TRBV6-5; size: -; length: 14; DNA: TGTGCCAGCAGCTTACATGTTGAGAACACTGAAGCTTTCTTT; CDR3: CASSLHVENTEAFF
J: TRBJ2-3; D: -; V: TRBV12-3/TRBV12-4; size: -; length: 13; DNA: TGTGCCAGCAGTCCCTGGGGCTTGGATACGCAGTATTTT; CDR3: CASSPWGLDTQYF
J: TRBJ1-2; D: -; V: TRBV6-1; size: -; length: 16; DNA: TGTGCCAGCAGTGAAGGTGGTAGAGGCCCTGTCTATGGCTACACCTTC; CDR3: CASSEGGRGPVYGYTF
J: TRBJ2-3; D: -; V: TRBV29-1; size: -; length: 12; DNA: TGCAGCGTTGAACAGGGAGGAACTACGCAGTATTTT; CDR3: CSVEQGGTTQYF
J: TRBJ2-7; D: -; V: TRBV28; size: -; length: 12; DNA: TGTGCCATCCACGATCCCAGCGACGAGCAGTACTTC; CDR3: CAIHDPSDEQYF
J: TRBJ1-2; D: TRBD1; V: TRBV6-4; size: -; length: 16; DNA: TGTGCCAGCAGTGGACAGGGGGCGAAAAAGTACTATGGCTACACCTTC; CDR3: CASSGQGAKKYYGYTF
J: TRBJ1-2; D: -; V: TRBV3-1/TRBV3-2; size: -; length: 17; DNA: TGTGCCAGCAGCCCCCCCAGGGCGCAGCACCCAAACTATGGCTACACCTTC; CDR3: CASSPPRAQHPNYGYTF
J: TRBJ1-2; D: -; V: TRBV29-1; size: -; length: 13; DNA: TGCAGCGTTGAAGGGGGAGGCAACTATGGCTACACCTTC; CDR3: CSVEGGGNYGYTF
J: TRBJ2-7; D: -; V: TRBV3-1/TRBV3-2; size: -; length: 14; DNA: TGTGCCAGCAGCCAAGTCTGGGGGGCCTACGAGCAGTACTTC; CDR3: CASSQVWGAYEQYF
J: TRBJ1-2; D: TRBD1; V: TRBV4-1; size: -; length: 17; DNA: TGCGCCAGCAGCCAAGATGGGACAGGGCGTTCTAACTATGGCTACACCTTC; CDR3: CASSQDGTGRSNYGYTF
J: TRBJ2-7; D: TRBD2; V: TRBV19; size: -; length: 15; DNA: TGTGCCAGTAGTAAGGGACTAGCTAGTTTCTACGAGCAGTACTTC; CDR3: CASSKGLASFYEQYF
J: TRBJ1-1; D: -; V: TRBV29-1; size: -; length: 11; DNA: TGCAGCGTAGGACATGGCACTGAAGCTTTCTTT; CDR3: CSVGHGTEAFF
J: TRBJ1-1; D: -; V: TRBV5-1; size: -; length: 16; DNA: TGCGCCAGCAGCTCGGGAAAGGGTGCGAGTAACACTGAAGCTTTCTTT; CDR3: CASSSGKGASNTEAFF
J: TRBJ2-1; D: -; V: TRBV7-2; size: -; length: 12; DNA: TGTGCCAGCAGCTTTATGTTTTATGAGCAGTTCTTC; CDR3: CASSFMFYEQFF
J: TRBJ1-1; D: -; V: TRBV29-1; size: -; length: 14; DNA: TGCAGCGTTGAACCGACAGAATCGAACACTGAAGCTTTCTTT; CDR3: CSVEPTESNTEAFF